This T cell receptor beta chain was documented in a study of CD8+ T cells in alopecia areata. Study summary: Patients received oral tofacitinib, 5 to 10 mg twice daily, for moderate-to-severe alopecia areata.

Losses at the gene ends were 3 bases for V and 4 bases for J; bases not matched to a gene: 1. Germline V lookup: CDR1 MNHEY, CDR2 SMNVEV (reference sequence). CDR3 length: 14 amino acids. On this clone: Its target is unknown.

RNA, once extracted, was reverse transcribed into cDNA for use as the sequencing template. Profiling relied on immunoSEQ multiplex PCR, and the TCRdb table lists in-frame clones only, not all of them. The sample includes approximately 150,000 clones, roughly 70% seen only once; the top ten take about an eighth. General observations from the study: Between patients, shared TCR sequences were less clear than in mice. This was possibly due in part to HLA diversity in the patient population.

The source of this sequence is a human donor with alopecia areata. The material was CD8+ T cells sorted from blood, obtained at week 0. The chain carries TRBV27 and TRBJ2-1; TRBD1 aligns across 9 bases. The CDR3 DNA sequence: TGTGCCAGCAGTTTCGGGACAGGGTACAATGAGCAGTTCTTC. This encodes CASSFGTGYNEQFF.